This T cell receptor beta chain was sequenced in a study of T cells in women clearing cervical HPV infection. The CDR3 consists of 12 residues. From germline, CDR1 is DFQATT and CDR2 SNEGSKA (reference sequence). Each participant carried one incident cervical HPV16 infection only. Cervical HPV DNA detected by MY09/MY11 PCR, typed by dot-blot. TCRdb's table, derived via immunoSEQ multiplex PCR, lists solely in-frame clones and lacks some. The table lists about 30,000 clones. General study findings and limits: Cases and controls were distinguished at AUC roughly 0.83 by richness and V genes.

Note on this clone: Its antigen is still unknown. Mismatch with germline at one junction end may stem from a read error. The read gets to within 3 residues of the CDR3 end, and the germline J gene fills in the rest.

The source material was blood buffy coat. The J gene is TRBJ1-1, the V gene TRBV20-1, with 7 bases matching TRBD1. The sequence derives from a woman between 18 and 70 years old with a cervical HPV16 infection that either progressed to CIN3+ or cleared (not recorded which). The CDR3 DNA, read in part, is TGCAGTGCTAGAGAAGGGGGCTCTGAG. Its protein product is CSAREGGSE. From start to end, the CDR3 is CSAREGGSEAFF.